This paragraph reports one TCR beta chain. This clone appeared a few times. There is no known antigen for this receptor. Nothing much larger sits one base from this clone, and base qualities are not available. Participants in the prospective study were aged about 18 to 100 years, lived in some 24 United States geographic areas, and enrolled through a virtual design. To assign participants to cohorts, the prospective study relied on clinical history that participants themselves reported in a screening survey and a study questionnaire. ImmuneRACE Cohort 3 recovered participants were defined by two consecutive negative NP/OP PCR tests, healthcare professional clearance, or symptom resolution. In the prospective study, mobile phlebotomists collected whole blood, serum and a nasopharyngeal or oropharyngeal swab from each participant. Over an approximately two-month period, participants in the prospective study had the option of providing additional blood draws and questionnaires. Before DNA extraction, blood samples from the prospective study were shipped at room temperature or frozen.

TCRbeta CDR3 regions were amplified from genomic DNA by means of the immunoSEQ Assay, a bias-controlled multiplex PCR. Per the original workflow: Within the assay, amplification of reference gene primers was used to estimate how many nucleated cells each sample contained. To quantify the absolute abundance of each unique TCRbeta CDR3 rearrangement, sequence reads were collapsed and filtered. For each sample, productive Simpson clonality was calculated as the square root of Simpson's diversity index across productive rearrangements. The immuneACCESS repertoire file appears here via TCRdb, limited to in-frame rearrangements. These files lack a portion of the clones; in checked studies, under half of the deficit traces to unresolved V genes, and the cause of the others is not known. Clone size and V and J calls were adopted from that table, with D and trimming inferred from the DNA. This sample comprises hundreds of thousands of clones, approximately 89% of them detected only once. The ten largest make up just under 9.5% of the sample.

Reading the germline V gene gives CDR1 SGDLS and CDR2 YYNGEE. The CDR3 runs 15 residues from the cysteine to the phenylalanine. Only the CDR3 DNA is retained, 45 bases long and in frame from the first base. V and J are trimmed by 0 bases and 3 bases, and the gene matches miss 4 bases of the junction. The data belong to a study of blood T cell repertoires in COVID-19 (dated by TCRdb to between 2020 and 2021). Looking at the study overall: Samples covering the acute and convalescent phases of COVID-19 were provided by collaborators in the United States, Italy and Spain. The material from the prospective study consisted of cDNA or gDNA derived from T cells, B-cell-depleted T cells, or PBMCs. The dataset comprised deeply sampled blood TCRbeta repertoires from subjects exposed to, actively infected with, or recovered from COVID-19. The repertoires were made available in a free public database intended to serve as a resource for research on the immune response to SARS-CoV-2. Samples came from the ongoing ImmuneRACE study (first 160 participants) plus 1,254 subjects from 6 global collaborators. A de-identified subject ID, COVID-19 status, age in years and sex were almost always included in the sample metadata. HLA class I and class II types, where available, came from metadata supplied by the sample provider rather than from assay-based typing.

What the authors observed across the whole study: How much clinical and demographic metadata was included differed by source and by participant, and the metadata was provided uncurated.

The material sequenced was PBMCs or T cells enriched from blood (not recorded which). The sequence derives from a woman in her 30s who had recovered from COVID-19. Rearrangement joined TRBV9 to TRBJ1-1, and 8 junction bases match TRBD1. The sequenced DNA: TGTGCCAGCAGCGTAGCGCCGGACAGGGACACTGAAGCTTTCTTT. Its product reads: CASSVAPDRDTEAFF. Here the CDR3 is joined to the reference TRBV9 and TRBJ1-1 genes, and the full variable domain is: DSGVTQTPKHLITATGQRVTLRCSPRSGDLSVYWYQQSLDQGLQFLIQYYNGEERAKGNILERFSAQQFPDLHSELNLSSLELGDSALYFCASSVAPDRDTEAFFGQGTRLTVV.